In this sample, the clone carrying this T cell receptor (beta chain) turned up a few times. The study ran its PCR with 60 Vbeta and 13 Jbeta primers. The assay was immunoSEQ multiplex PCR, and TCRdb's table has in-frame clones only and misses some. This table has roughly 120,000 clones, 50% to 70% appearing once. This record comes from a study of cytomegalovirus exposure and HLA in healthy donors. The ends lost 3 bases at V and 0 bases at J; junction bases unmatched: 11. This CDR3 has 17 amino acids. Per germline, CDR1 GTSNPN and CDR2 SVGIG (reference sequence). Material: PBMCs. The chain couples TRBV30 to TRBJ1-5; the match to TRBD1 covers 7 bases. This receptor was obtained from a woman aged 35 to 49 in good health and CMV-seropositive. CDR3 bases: TGTGCCTGGAGCAGAAACTACGGACAGGTTAGCAATCAGCCCCAGCATTTT. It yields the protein CAWSRNYGQVSNQPQHF.